This T cell receptor beta chain was captured by sequencing in a study of blood T cell repertoires in COVID-19. This CDR3 spans 12 amino acids. Trimming pared 3 bases from V and 4 bases from J, leaving 6 bases between. The count of this clone is one. In the authors' methods: Amplification from reference gene primers served as the basis for estimated nucleated cell counts. Libraries were prepared by immunoSEQ multiplex PCR; TCRdb keeps only in-frame clonotypes and omits some of them. V and J calls and clone size are those listed in that table; D and trimming were worked out from the DNA. This table has 240,000 or so clones, more than 75% appearing once. Participants, about 18 to 90 years old, spanned 24 US areas.

The receptor comes from a woman between 35 and 50 years old with acute COVID-19. The chain links TRBV12-3 or TRBV12-4 to TRBJ1-1, with no clear D. The sample was PBMCs or T cells enriched from blood (not recorded which). CDR3 sequence reads: CASSFHGTEAFF. Here the CDR3 DNA reads TGTGCCAGCAGTTTTCACGGCACTGAAGCTTTCTTT.